The clone carrying this TCR beta chain was detected only once. This specimen belongs to a study of blood T cell repertoires in COVID-19. Method: immunoSEQ multiplex PCR; TCRdb's copy keeps in-frame clones and lacks some. Of under 200,000 clones detected, under 90% appear once; the ten largest clones hold approximately 7.7%. CDR1 and CDR2 (germline): SGHTA, FQGNSA. This CDR3 spans 13 amino acids. The ends were cut back, 3 bases at V and 5 bases at J, with 8 bases in the middle. The J gene is TRBJ2-1, the V gene TRBV7-2; perhaps TRBD2 as D (5 bases). The sequenced sample consisted of PBMCs or T cells enriched from blood (not recorded which). The receptor was derived from a woman aged 50 to 60 who had recovered from COVID-19. CDR3 DNA: TGTGCCAGCAGCTTGGAGGCGAACAATGAGCAGTTCTTC. Its translation: CASSLEANNEQFF.